The T cell receptor (beta chain) described here comes from a study of blood T cell repertoires in COVID-19. Whole-study context: From T cells, B-cell-depleted T cells, or PBMCs came the material, which was cDNA or gDNA.

Germline V gene lookup returns CDR1 MNHEY and CDR2 SVGAGI. This CDR3 has 15 amino acids. With V trimmed by 0 bases and J by 4 bases, 1 base remained unmatched. As processed by the authors: Estimation of nucleated cell counts was performed using reference gene primer amplification. The table came from immunoSEQ multiplex PCR; TCRdb's copy has only in-frame clones and leaves some out. From that table come the V and J calls and clone size; the DNA was used to work out D and trimming. The sample includes 180,000 or so clones, approximately 87% of them seen just once. This clonotype was obtained from a man younger than 35 with active or convalescent COVID-19. The sequenced sample consisted of peripheral blood. The V call is TRBV6-5, the J call TRBJ1-2; 11 bases are a match to TRBD1. The CDR3 loop reads CASSYSGTGGYGYTF. Written as DNA, the CDR3 is TGTGCCAGCAGTTACTCCGGGACAGGGGGCTATGGCTACACCTTC.